Described below is a single T cell receptor beta chain sequence and its context. Its antigen remains unknown. The sample originates from a study of cytomegalovirus exposure and HLA in healthy donors. 60 Vbeta and 13 Jbeta primers were used in PCR. Profiled with immunoSEQ multiplex PCR; TCRdb holds only in-frame clones, not every one. The sample features roughly 82,000 clones, with over 1.2% in its top ten. The V segment lost 1 base and the J segment 6 bases; nucleotides outside the gene matches: 2. This CDR3 comprises 13 residues. Germline assignment: CDR1 SQVTM and CDR2 ANQGSEA. Study conclusions and caveats: Highest at DRB1 and lowest at HLA-C, TCR association rates differed among HLA loci in a later analysis. Beyond CMV serostatus, there was no information to go on about immune exposure.

The chain recombines TRBV29-1 with TRBJ2-2; TRBD2 agrees at 7 bases. The sequence came from a woman aged 55-69 years in good health and CMV-seronegative. Sequenced: PBMCs. The CDR3 nucleotides are TGCAGCGTTGAAGGACTAGCCCCCGGGGAGCTGTTTTTT. It encodes CSVEGLAPGELFF.